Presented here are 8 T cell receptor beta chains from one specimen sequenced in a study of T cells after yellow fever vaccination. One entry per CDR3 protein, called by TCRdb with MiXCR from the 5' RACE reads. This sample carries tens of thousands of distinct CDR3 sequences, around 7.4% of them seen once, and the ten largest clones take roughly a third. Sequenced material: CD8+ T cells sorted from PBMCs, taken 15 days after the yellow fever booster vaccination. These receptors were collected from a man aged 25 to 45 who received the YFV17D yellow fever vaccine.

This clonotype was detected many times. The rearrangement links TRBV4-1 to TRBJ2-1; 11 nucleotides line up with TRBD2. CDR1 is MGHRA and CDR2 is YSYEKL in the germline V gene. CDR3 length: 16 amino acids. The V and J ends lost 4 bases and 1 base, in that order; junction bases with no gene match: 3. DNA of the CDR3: TGCGCCAGCAGCCGGGGGACTAGCGGTTCCTACAATGAGCAGTTCTTC. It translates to CASSRGTSGSYNEQFF.

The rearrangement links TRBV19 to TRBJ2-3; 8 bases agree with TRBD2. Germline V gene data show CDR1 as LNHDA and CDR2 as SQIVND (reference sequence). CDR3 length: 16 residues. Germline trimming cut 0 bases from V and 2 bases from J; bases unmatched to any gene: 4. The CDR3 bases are TGTGCCAGTAGTATAGATGGTAGCGGGACCACAGATACGCAGTATTTT. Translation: CASSIDGSGTTDTQYF. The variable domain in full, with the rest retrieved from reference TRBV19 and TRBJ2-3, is DGGITQSPKYLFRKEGQNVTLSCEQNLNHDAMYWYRQDPGQGLRLIYYSQIVNDFQKGDIAEGYSVSREKKESFPLTVTSAQKNPTAFYLCASSIDGSGTTDTQYFGPGTRLTVL.

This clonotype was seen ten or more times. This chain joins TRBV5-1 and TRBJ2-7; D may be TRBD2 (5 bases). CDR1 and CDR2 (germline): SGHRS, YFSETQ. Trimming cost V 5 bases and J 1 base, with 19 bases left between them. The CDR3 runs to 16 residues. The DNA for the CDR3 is TGCGCCAGCAGAGCTAGGAGGTTTTCAGAATCCTACGAGCAGTACTTC. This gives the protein CASRARRFSESYEQYF.

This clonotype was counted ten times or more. The CDR3 nucleotides read TGCGCCAGCAGCCAAGTTCTCACGGAGAATGAGCAGTTCTTC. Its translation is CASSQVLTENEQFF. The chain couples TRBV4-3 to TRBJ2-1; the D is unclear. Germline CDR1 reads LGHNA; CDR2 reads YSLEER. Trimming removed 1 base from V and 7 bases from J, with 11 bases in between. The CDR3 consists of 14 residues.

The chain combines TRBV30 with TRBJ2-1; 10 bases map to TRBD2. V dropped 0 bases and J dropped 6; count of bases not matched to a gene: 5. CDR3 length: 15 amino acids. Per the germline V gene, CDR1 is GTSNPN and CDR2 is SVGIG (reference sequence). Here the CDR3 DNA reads TGTGCCTGGAGTGTAATAGCGGGAGGCTCCAATGAGCAGTTCTTC. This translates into CAWSVIAGGSNEQFF.

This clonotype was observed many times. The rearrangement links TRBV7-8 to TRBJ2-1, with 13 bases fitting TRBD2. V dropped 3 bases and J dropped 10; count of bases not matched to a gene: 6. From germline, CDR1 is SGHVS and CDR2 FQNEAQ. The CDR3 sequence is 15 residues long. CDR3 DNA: TGTGCCAGCAGCTTGCAGGGACTAGCGGGATGGGAGCAGTTCTTC. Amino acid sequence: CASSLQGLAGWEQFF.

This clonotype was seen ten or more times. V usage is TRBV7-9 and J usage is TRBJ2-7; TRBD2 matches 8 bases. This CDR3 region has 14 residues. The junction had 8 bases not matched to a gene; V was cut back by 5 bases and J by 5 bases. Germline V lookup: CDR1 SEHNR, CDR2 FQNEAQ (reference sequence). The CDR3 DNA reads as TGTGCCAGCAGCCTGGAGTCAGCGGGGGACGAGCAGTACTTC. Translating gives CASSLESAGDEQYF.

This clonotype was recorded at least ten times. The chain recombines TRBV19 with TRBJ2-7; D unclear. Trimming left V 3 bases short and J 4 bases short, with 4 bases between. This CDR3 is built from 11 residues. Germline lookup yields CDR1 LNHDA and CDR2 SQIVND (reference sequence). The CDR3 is CASSIGYEQYF. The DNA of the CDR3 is TGTGCCAGTAGTATTGGTTACGAGCAGTACTTC.